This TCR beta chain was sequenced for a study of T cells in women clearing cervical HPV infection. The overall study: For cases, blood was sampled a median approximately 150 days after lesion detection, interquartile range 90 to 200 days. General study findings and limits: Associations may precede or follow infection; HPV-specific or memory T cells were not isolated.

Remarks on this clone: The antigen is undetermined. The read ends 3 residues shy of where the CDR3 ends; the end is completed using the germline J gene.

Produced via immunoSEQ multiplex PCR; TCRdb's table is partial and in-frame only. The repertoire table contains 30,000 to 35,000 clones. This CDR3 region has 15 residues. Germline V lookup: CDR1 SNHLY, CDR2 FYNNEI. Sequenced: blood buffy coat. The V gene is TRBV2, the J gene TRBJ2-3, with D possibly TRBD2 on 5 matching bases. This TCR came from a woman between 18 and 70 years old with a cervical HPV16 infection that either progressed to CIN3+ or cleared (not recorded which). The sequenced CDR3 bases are TGTGCCAGCAGTGCCCAAGGACTTATCCAAGAGACG. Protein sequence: CASSAQGLIQET. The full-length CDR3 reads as CASSAQGLIQETQYF.